Sequencing of this T cell receptor (beta chain) was carried out in a study of identical twins. Study-level points and caveats: Beta out-of-frame twin sharing showed a weaker excess. Fewer insertions were carried by abundant cord blood beta clonotypes, but none was seen in memory repertoires.

The V end lost 0 bases, the J end lost 2 bases, and 11 bases lay between the germline ends. CDR1 is SGDLS and CDR2 is YYNGEE in the germline V gene. The CDR3 has 15 amino acids. This clonotype was detected only a few times. What it binds is not known. Among all donors, each was a healthy Caucasian. A universal primer binding site was introduced by template switching. The final cDNA contained unique molecular identifiers. One entry per CDR3 protein, called by TCRdb with MiXCR from the 5' RACE reads. The repertoire includes about 250,000 distinct CDR3 sequences, roughly an eighth of them detected once, and 8.8% sits in the top ten.

Sequenced material: memory (CD45RO+) T cells sorted from blood. The sequence came from a woman between 18 and 30 years old in good health. This chain links TRBV9 with TRBJ2-5; maybe TRBD2 (7 bases). The CDR3 loop is CASSVGGGGQETQYF. The CDR3 DNA reads TGTGCCAGCAGCGTAGGAGGGGGGGGACAAGAGACCCAGTACTTC.